This T cell receptor (beta chain) was recorded in a study of control samples from healthy donors and cancer patients. Using immunoSEQ multiplex PCR, the repertoire was profiled, and TCRdb retains in-frame clones only, with some absent. The sample has 260,000 or so clones; around 80% are singletons. Germline CDR1 and CDR2: MNHNS and SASEGT. Between the trimmed V and J ends, which lost 1 base and 4 bases, there was a span of 11 bases. CDR3 length: 15 amino acids. Source material: PBMCs. The receptor's source is a woman aged 60 to 75 with lung cancer. The gene calls are TRBV6-1 and TRBJ1-3; D not resolved. In DNA form, the CDR3 reads TGTGCCAGCAGTGAAGGTTGGGCCGAGGGAAACACCATATATTTT. This codes for CASSEGWAEGNTIYF.